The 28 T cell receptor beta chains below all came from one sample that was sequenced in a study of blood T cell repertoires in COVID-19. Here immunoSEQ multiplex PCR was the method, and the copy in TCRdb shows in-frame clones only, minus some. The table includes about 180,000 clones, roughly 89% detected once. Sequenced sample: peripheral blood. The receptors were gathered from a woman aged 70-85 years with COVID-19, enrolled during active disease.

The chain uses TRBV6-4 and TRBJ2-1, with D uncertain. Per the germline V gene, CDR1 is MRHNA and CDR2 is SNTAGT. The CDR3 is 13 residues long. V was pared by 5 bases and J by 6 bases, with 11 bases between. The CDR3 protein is CASSIGSGNEQFF. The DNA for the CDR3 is TGTGCCAGCAGTATCGGGTCTGGCAATGAGCAGTTCTTC.

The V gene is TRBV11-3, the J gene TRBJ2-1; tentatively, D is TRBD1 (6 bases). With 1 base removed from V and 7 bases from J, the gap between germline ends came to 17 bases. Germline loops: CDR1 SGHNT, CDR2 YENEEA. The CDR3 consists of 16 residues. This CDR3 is CASSLGGTPEQNEQFF. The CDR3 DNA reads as TGTGCCAGCAGCTTAGGAGGGACACCCGAACAAAATGAGCAGTTCTTC.

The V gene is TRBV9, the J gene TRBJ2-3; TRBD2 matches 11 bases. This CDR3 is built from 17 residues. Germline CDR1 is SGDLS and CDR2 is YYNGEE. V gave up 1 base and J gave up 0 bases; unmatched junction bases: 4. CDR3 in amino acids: CASSVTSGSTSTDTQYF. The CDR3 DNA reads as TGTGCCAGCAGCGTAACTAGCGGGAGTACTAGCACAGATACGCAGTATTTT.

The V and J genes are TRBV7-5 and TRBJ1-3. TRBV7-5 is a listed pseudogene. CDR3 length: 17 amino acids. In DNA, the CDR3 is TGTGCCAGAAGCTTTACCCTATGCGGGGGCAGGGGAAACACCATATATTTT. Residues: CARSFTLCGGRGNTIYF.

The CDR3, as DNA: TGTGCCAGCTCACGAGCTTCAACAGGGGACTATGGCTACACCTTC. Translated: CASSRASTGDYGYTF. V usage is TRBV18 and J usage is TRBJ1-2, with 7 positions matching TRBD1. The CDR3 is made up of 15 amino acids. The germline V gene has CDR1 KGHSH and CDR2 LQKENI. Trimming at V came to 4 bases and at J to 3 bases, leaving 8 bases not matched to a gene. The variable domain in full, completed from reference TRBV18 and TRBJ1-2, reads NAGVMQNPRHLVRRRGQEARLRCSPMKGHSHVYWYRQLPEEGLKFMVYLQKENIIDESGMPKERFSAEFPKEGPSILRIQQVVRGDSAAYFCASSRASTGDYGYTFGSGTRLTVV.

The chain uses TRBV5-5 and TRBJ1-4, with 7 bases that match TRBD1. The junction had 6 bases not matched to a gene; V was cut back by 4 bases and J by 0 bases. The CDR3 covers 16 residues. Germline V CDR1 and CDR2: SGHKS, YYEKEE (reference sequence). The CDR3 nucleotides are TGTGCCAGCAGCCCCGGACAGGAGCCAACTAATGAAAAACTGTTTTTT. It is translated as CASSPGQEPTNEKLFF.

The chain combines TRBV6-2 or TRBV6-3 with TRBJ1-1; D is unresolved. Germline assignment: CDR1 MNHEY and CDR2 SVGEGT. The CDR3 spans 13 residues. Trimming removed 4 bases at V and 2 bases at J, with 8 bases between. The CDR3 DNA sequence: TGTGCCAGCAGTTCTCACACAAACACTGAAGCTTTCTTT. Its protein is CASSSHTNTEAFF.

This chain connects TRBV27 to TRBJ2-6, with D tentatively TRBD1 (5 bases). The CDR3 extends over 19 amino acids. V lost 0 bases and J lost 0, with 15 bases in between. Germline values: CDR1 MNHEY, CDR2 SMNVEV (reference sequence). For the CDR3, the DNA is TGTGCCAGCAGTTTATCATGGGGCTCCTACGGCTCTGGGGCCAACGTCCTGACTTTC. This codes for CASSLSWGSYGSGANVLTF. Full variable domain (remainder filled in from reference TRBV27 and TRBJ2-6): EAQVTQNPRYLITVTGKKLTVTCSQNMNHEYMSWYRQDPGLGLRQIYYSMNVEVTDKGDVPEGYKVSRKEKRNFPLILESPSPNQTSLYFCASSLSWGSYGSGANVLTFGAGSRLTVL.

CDR3 bases: TGTGCCACCAGCAGAGGGGAGACAGGGCAGTTCTTC. It codes for CATSRGETGQFF. V is TRBV15 and J is TRBJ2-1; D might be TRBD1 (6 bases). Trimming left V 1 base short and J 12 bases short, with 10 bases between. CDR3 size: 12 residues. The germline V gene has CDR1 LNHNV and CDR2 YYDKDF (reference sequence).

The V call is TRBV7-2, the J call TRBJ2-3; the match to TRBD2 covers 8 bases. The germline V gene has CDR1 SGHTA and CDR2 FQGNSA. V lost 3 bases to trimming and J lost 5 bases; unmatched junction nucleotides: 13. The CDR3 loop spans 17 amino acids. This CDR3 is CASSFHGTRLRGDTQYF. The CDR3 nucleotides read TGTGCCAGCAGCTTCCACGGGACTAGGCTTCGGGGAGATACGCAGTATTTT.

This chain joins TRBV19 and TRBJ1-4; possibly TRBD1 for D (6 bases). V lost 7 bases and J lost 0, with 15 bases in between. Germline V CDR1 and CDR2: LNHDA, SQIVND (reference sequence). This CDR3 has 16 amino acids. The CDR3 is CASTGQWTATNEKLFF. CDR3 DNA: TGTGCCAGTACCGGACAGTGGACCGCAACTAATGAAAAACTGTTTTTT.

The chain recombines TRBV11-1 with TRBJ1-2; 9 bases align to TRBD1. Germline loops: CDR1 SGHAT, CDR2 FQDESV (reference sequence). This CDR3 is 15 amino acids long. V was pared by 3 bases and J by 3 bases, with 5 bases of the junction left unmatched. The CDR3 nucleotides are TGTGCCAGCAGCTTGGGAACAGGGGGCGACTATGGCTACACCTTC. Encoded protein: CASSLGTGGDYGYTF.

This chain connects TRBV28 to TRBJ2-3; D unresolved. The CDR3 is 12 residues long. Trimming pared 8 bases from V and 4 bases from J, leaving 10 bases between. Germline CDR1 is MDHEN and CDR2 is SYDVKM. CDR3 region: CASGSWPDTQYF. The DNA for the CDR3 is TGTGCCAGCGGTTCCTGGCCAGATACGCAGTATTTT. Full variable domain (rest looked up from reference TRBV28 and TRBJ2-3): DVKVTQSSRYLVKRTGEKVFLECVQDMDHENMFWYRQDPGLGLRLIYFSYDVKMKEKGDIPEGYSVSREKKERFSLILESASTNQTSMYLCASGSWPDTQYFGPGTRLTVL.

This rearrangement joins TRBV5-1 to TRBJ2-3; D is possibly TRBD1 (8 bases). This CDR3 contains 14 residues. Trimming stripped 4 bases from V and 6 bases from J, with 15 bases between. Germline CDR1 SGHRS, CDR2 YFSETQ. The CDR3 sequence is CASSQGAGVDTQYF. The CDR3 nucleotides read TGCGCCAGCAGCCAGGGGGCGGGAGTTGATACGCAGTATTTT.

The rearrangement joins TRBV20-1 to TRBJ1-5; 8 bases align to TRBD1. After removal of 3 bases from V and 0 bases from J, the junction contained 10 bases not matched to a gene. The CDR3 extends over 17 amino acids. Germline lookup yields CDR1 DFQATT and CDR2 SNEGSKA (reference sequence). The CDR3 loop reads CSASNPGQVYSNQPQHF. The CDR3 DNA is TGCAGTGCTAGTAACCCGGGACAGGTATATAGCAATCAGCCCCAGCATTTT.

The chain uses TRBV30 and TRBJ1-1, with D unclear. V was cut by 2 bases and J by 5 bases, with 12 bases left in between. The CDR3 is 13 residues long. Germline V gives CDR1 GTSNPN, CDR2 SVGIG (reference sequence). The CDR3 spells CAWSLAWRTEAFF. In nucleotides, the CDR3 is TGTGCCTGGAGTCTGGCCTGGAGGACTGAAGCTTTCTTT.

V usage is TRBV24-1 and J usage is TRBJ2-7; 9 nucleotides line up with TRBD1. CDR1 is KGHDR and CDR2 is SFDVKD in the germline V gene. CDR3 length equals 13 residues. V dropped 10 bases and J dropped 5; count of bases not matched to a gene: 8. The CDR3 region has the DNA TGTGCCACTAGGGACAGGGTACTCGACGAGCAGTACTTC. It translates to CATRDRVLDEQYF.

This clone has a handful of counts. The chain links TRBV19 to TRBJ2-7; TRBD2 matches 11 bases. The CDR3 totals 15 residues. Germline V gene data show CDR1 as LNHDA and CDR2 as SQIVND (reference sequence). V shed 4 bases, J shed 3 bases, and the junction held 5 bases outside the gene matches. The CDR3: CASSTLLAGVYEQYF. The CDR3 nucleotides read TGTGCCAGTAGTACCCTACTAGCGGGAGTCTACGAGCAGTACTTC.

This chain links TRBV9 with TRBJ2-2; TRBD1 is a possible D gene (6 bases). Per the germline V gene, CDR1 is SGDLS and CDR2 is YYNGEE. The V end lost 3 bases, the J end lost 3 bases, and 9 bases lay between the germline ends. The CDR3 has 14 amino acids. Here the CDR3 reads CASSEGQHTGELFF. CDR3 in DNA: TGTGCCAGCAGCGAAGGACAGCACACCGGGGAGCTGTTTTTT.

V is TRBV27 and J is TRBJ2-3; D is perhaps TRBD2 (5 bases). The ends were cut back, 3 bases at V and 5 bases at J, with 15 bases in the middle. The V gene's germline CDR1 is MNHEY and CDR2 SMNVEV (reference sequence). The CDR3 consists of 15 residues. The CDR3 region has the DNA TGTGCCAGCAGTTTTGATCACCGGGAAGGAGATACGCAGTATTTT. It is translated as CASSFDHREGDTQYF.

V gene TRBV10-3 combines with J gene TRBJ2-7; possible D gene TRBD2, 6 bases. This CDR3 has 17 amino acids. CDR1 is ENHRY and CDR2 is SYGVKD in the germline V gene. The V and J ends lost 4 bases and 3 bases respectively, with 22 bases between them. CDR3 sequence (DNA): TGTGCCATCAGTGGGGGCCAGACTAGTACAACTAACTACGAGCAGTACTTC. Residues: CAISGGQTSTTNYEQYF.

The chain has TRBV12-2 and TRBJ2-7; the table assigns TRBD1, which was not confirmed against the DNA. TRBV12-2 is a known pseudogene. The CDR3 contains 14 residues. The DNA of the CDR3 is TGTGCAAGTCGCTTCCGTTTCGAAACATACGAGCAGTACTTC. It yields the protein CASRFRFETYEQYF.

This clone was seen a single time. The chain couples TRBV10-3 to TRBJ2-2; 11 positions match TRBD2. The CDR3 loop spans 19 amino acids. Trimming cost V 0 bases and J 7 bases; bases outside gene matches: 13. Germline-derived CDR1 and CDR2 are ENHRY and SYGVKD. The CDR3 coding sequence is TGTGCCATCAGTGAGTCGACGGGAGTTAGCGGGAGGGCCTACGGGGAGCTGTTTTTT. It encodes CAISESTGVSGRAYGELFF.

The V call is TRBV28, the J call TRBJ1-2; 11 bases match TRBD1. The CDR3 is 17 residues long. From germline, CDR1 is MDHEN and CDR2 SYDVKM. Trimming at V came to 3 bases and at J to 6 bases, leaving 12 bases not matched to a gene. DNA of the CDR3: TGTGCCAGCAGTTTTTCGATTTCCGGACAGGGGGCAAATGGCTACACCTTC. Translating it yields CASSFSISGQGANGYTF.

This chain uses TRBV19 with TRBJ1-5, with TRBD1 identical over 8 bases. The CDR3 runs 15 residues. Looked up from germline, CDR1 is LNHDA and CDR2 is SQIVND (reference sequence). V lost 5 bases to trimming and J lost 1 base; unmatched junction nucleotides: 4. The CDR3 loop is CASSQTGGSNQPQHF. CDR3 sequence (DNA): TGTGCCAGTAGTCAAACAGGGGGGAGCAATCAGCCCCAGCATTTT.

In nucleotides, the CDR3 is TGTGCCAGCAGTCTAGAGGCGGGAGTTACCGAGCAGTACTTC. Its translation is CASSLEAGVTEQYF. This chain joins TRBV27 and TRBJ2-7, with 7 bases lining up with TRBD2. The germline gives CDR1 MNHEY, CDR2 SMNVEV (reference sequence). V lost 5 bases, J lost 6 bases, and 10 bases stayed unmatched. The CDR3 sequence is 14 residues long.

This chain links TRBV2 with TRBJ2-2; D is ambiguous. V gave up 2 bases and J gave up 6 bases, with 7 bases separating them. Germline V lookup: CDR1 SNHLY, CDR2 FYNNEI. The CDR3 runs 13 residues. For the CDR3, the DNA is TGTGCCAGCAGTGAAATTCGGGCCGGGGAGCTGTTTTTT. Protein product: CASSEIRAGELFF.

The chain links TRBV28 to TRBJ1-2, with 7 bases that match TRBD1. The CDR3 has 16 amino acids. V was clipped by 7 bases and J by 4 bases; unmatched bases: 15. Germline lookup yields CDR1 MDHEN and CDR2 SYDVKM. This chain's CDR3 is CASTEGSDRAGYGYTF. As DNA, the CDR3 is TGTGCCAGCACCGAGGGGTCAGACAGGGCGGGCTATGGCTACACCTTC.